Presented here are 15 T cell receptor beta chains from one specimen sequenced in a study of cytomegalovirus exposure and HLA in healthy donors. Primers for the PCR totalled 60 Vbeta and 13 Jbeta. Method: immunoSEQ multiplex PCR; TCRdb's copy keeps in-frame clones and lacks some. The sample lists roughly 140,000 clones, 70% to 85% occurring once. What was sequenced was PBMCs. All receptors come from a woman between 50 and 59 years old in good health and CMV-seropositive.

This clone was found a few times. This chain links TRBV7-2 with TRBJ1-5, with D unresolved. Per the germline V gene, CDR1 is SGHTA and CDR2 is FQGNSA. The CDR3 is 13 amino acids. V dropped 1 base and J dropped 7 bases, with 8 bases sitting between them. CDR3 amino acids: CASSLDSSQPQHF. CDR3 in DNA: TGTGCCAGCAGCTTAGACAGCAGCCAGCCCCAGCATTTT.

The chain is built from TRBV5-7 and TRBJ2-4; 7 nucleotides agree with TRBD1. TRBV5-7 is an open reading frame whose function is uncertain. J lost 8 bases, V lost 2 bases, and 10 bases had no gene match. The CDR3 runs 15 residues. CDR3 sequence: CASSFGRGTMDIQYF. The CDR3 DNA is TGTGCCAGCAGCTTCGGCAGGGGGACAATGGACATTCAGTACTTC.

This clone showed up just once. The chain recombines TRBV27 with TRBJ2-4, with no clear D. Trimming shortened V by 0 bases and J by 5 bases, and 11 bases separated the two germline ends. In germline, CDR1 is MNHEY, CDR2 SMNVEV (reference sequence). The CDR3 loop spans 15 amino acids. The CDR3 here is CASSLSRSQQNIQYF. CDR3 nucleotides: TGTGCCAGCAGTTTATCGAGGTCACAACAAAACATTCAGTACTTC.

The chain links TRBV15 to TRBJ2-6, with TRBD1 matching 8 bases. The V gene's germline CDR1 is LNHNV and CDR2 YYDKDF (reference sequence). The CDR3 totals 15 residues. J was trimmed by 4 bases and V by 5 bases; bases with no gene match: 4. CDR3 protein: CATSPTGVGANVLTF. DNA for the CDR3: TGTGCCACCAGCCCGACAGGGGTAGGGGCCAACGTCCTGACTTTC.

In its sample, this clone was seen once. The chain carries TRBV9 and TRBJ2-7, with 13 bases identical to TRBD2. CDR3 length: 14 residues. After removal of 3 bases from V and 6 bases from J, the junction contained 3 bases not matched to a gene. Germline CDR1 reads SGDLS; CDR2 reads YYNGEE. The chain's CDR3 is CASSERTSGGEQYF. CDR3 nucleotides: TGTGCCAGCAGCGAACGGACTAGCGGGGGCGAGCAGTACTTC.

CDR3: CASSYPGAEQFF. Written as DNA, the CDR3 is TGCGCCAGCAGCTACCCAGGGGCAGAGCAGTTCTTC. The chain combines TRBV5-1 with TRBJ2-1, with a tentative D call TRBD1 (6 bases). The CDR3 runs to 12 residues. The germline V gene encodes CDR1 SGHRS and CDR2 YFSETQ. V was cut by 3 bases and J by 10 bases, with 11 bases left in between.

V is TRBV27 and J is TRBJ2-7; maybe TRBD1 (5 bases). The CDR3 consists of 15 residues. CDR1 is MNHEY and CDR2 is SMNVEV in the germline V gene (reference sequence). V was pared by 6 bases and J by 0 bases, with 15 bases between. This CDR3 is CASSHLQASSYEQYF. The DNA for the CDR3 is TGTGCCAGCAGCCACCTACAGGCTTCCTCCTACGAGCAGTACTTC.

In its sample, this clone was seen once. V gene TRBV18 combines with J gene TRBJ1-3, with 7 bases identical to TRBD1. V lost 3 bases to trimming and J lost 0 bases; unmatched junction nucleotides: 5. Germline V CDR1 and CDR2: KGHSH, LQKENI. The CDR3 runs 16 residues. This CDR3 reads CASSPRDSVSGNTIYF. The CDR3 DNA reads as TGTGCCAGCTCACCCCGGGACAGCGTCTCTGGAAACACCATATATTTT.

The rearrangement links TRBV6-5 to TRBJ1-2, with 7 bases that match TRBD1. Unmatched junction bases numbered 8, after V lost 5 bases and J lost 5 bases. Germline-derived CDR1 and CDR2 are MNHEY and SVGAGI. The CDR3 consists of 14 residues. CDR3 nucleotide sequence: TGTGCCAGCAGTGAAGGACAGGCGGGGTATGGCTACACCTTC. Protein: CASSEGQAGYGYTF.

The genes are TRBV6-6 and TRBJ2-7; TRBD2 is a possible D gene (6 bases). The germline V and J ends were trimmed by 9 bases and 3 bases, with 12 bases remaining between them. Per germline, CDR1 MNHNY and CDR2 SVGAGI (reference sequence). This CDR3 spans 12 amino acids. CDR3 nucleotide sequence: TGTGCCAGTGGGGCGGGGCTCTACGAGCAGTACTTC. Encoded protein: CASGAGLYEQYF.

The chain combines TRBV30 with TRBJ2-5; D is possibly TRBD1 (6 bases). The DNA end is more similar to TRBJ2-7, so the J call may be wrong. The CDR3 consists of 15 residues. CDR1 is GTSNPN and CDR2 is SVGIG in the germline V gene (reference sequence). The CDR3 DNA reads TGTGCCTGGACCGCGACAGGTGGTGGATTCTACGAGCAGTACTTC. Its translation is CAWTATGGGFYEQYF.

The rearrangement joins TRBV6-5 to TRBJ1-2; tentative D call: TRBD1 (5 bases). V lost 0 bases to trimming and J lost 8 bases, with 13 bases between them. From germline, CDR1 is MNHEY and CDR2 SVGAGI. The CDR3 runs 14 residues. Written as DNA, the CDR3 is TGTGCCAGCAGTTACTCGTCGCAGGGCCAGGGCTACACCTTC. Encoded protein: CASSYSSQGQGYTF.

The CDR3 is CASSLSLGLPSYNEQFF. CDR3 DNA sequence: TGTGCCAGCAGTTTAAGCCTGGGACTACCTTCCTACAATGAGCAGTTCTTC. The chain links TRBV27 to TRBJ2-1, with 7 bases aligning to TRBD2. The V segment lost 2 bases and the J segment 1 base; nucleotides outside the gene matches: 8. CDR1 and CDR2 (germline): MNHEY, SMNVEV (reference sequence). This CDR3 has 17 amino acids.

This chain connects TRBV11-2 to TRBJ2-7, with 8 positions matching TRBD2. With 0 bases clipped from V and 0 bases from J, the junction kept 1 base outside the gene matches. Germline V gene data show CDR1 as SGHAT and CDR2 as FQNNGV. The CDR3 has 15 amino acids. CDR3 sequence: CASSLELADSYEQYF. In DNA form, the CDR3 reads TGTGCCAGCAGCTTAGAACTAGCGGACTCCTACGAGCAGTACTTC.

The V gene is TRBV30, the J gene TRBJ2-4, with TRBD1 matching 8 bases. The length of the CDR3 is 14 residues. Losses at the gene ends were 1 base for V and 5 bases for J; bases not matched to a gene: 4. The germline CDR1 and CDR2 sequences are GTSNPN and SVGIG (reference sequence). This CDR3 is CAWSAGTGENIQYF. The CDR3 region has the DNA TGTGCCTGGAGTGCTGGGACAGGAGAAAACATTCAGTACTTC.